This TCR beta chain was recovered during a study of T cells expressing NK-cell markers. Study background: Repertoires of TCR beta were obtained from T cells sorted as CD3+CD56+NKG2C+, CD3+CD56+NKG2C- and CD3+CD56-NKG2C+.

Study-level results: In five or six donors, dominant CD3+CD56+NKG2C+ clonotypes ranked among the top 10 CD8+ clonotypes. The study did not resolve the HCMV specificity of expanded NKG2C+ T cell clones.

This CDR3 contains 15 residues. Germline V CDR1 and CDR2: LNHDA, SQIVND (reference sequence). What made the TCR beta cDNA was 5'RACE template switching with UMIs. TCRdb derives one entry per CDR3 protein from the 5' RACE reads, leaving out DNA. This sample's clone table lists 300,000 to 500,000 distinct CDR3 sequences. As concerns this clonotype: Its antigen is not known.

Sample: blood T cells: a sorted CD56 or NKG2C T cell subset, CD4+ or CD8+ T cells, or bulk PBMC T cells (not recorded which). The chain links TRBV19 to TRBJ1-2. The clonotype was recovered from a woman in her fifties or sixties in good health. This CDR3 is CASSIDRSPPSGYTF. The full variable domain, rest sourced from reference TRBV19 and TRBJ1-2, is DGGITQSPKYLFRKEGQNVTLSCEQNLNHDAMYWYRQDPGQGLRLIYYSQIVNDFQKGDIAEGYSVSREKKESFPLTVTSAQKNPTAFYLCASSIDRSPPSGYTFGSGTRLTVV.